This TCR beta chain was observed in a study of blood T cell repertoires in COVID-19. The wider study: COVID-19 samples, acute and convalescent, were from the United States, Italy and Spain.

The germline gives CDR1 GTSNPN, CDR2 SVGIG (reference sequence). Trimming stripped 6 bases from V and 3 bases from J, with 9 bases between. The CDR3 length is 12 residues. Sequenced by immunoSEQ multiplex PCR; TCRdb stores in-frame clones only, minus some. The sample holds 250,000 or so clones, 84% seen once. The TCR sequence derives from a woman in her thirties or forties who had recovered from COVID-19. The chain combines TRBV30 with TRBJ1-5, with D unclear. Source material: peripheral blood. The CDR3 protein is CACQAPNQPQHF. CDR3 DNA sequence: TGTGCCTGCCAAGCGCCCAATCAGCCCCAGCATTTT.